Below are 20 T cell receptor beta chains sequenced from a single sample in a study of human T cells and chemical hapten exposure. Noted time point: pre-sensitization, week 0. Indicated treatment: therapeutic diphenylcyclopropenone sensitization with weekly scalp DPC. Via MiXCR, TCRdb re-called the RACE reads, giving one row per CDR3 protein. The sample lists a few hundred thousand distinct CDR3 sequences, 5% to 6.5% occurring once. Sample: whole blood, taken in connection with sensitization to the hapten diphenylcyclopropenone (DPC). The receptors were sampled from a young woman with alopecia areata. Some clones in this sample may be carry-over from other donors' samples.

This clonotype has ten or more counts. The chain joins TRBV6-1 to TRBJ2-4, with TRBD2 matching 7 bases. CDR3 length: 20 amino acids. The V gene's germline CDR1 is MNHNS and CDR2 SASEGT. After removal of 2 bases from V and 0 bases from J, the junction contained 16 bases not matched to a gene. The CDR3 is CASSEFGASGDPLAKNIQYF. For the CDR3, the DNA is TGTGCCAGCAGTGAATTTGGCGCTAGCGGCGACCCACTAGCCAAAAACATTCAGTACTTC.

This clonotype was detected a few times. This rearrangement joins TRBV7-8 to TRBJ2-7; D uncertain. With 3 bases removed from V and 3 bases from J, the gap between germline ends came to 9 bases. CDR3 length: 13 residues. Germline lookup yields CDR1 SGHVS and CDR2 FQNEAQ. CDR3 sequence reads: CASSFHVDYEQYF. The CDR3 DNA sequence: TGTGCCAGCAGCTTCCATGTGGACTACGAGCAGTACTTC.

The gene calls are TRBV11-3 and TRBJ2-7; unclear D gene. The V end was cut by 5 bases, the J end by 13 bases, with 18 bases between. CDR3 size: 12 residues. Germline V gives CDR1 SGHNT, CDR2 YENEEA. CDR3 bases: TGTGCCAGCAGCCAACTCCCGGGCTACTTATACTTC. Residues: CASSQLPGYLYF.

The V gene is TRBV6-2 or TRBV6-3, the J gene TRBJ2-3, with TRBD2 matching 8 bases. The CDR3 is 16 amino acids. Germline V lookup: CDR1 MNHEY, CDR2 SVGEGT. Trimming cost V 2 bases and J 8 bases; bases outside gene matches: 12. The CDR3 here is CASSYAAGALTRTQYF. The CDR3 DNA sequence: TGTGCCAGCAGTTACGCAGCGGGGGCCCTCACTCGTACGCAGTATTTT.

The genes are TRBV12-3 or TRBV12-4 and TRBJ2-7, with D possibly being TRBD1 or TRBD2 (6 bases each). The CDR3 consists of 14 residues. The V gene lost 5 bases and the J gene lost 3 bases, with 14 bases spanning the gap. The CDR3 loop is CASSEGGSRYEQYF. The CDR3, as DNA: TGTGCCAGCAGTGAAGGGGGGTCGCGCTACGAGCAGTACTTC.

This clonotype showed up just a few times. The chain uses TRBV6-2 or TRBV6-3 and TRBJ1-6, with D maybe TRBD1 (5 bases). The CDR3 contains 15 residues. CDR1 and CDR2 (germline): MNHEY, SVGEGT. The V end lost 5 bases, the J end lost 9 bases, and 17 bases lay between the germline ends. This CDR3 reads CASSPIDSLSSPLHF. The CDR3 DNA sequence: TGTGCCAGCAGTCCCATCGACAGTCTATCTTCACCCCTCCACTTT.

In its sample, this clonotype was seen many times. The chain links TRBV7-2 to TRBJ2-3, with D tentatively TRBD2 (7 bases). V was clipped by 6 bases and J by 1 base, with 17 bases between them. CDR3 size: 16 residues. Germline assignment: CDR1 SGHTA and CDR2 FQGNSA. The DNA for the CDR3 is TGTGCCAGCAGTCGGGGGGCGAGAAGTGGCACAGATACGCAGTATTTT. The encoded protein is CASSRGARSGTDTQYF.

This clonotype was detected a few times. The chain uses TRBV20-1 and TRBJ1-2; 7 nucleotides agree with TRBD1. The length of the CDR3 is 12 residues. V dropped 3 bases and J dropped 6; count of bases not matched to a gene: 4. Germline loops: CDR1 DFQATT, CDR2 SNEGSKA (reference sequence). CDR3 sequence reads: CSASDRANGYTF. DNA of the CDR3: TGCAGTGCTAGCGACAGGGCTAATGGCTACACCTTC.

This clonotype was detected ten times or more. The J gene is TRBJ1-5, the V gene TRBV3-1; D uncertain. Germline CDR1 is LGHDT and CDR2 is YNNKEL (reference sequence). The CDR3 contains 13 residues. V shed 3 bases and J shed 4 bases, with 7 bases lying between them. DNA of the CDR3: TGTGCCAGCAGCCAGTCCAGAAATCAGCCCCAGCATTTT. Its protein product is CASSQSRNQPQHF.

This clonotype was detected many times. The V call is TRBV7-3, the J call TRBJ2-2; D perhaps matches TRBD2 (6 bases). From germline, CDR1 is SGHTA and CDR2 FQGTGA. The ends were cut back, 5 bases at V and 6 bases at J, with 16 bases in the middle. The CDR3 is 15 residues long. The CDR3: CASSPGGLGSGELFF. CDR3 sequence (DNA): TGTGCCAGCAGCCCCGGGGGACTGGGGTCCGGGGAGCTGTTTTTT.

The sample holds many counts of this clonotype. CDR3 sequence: CASSPWTSGDLQETQYF. CDR3 nucleotide sequence: TGTGCCAGCAGCCCATGGACTAGCGGGGACCTCCAAGAGACCCAGTACTTC. The chain combines TRBV4-2 with TRBJ2-5; 12 bases fit TRBD2. The CDR3 extends over 17 amino acids. The germline V gene encodes CDR1 LGHNA and CDR2 YNFKEQ. The ends lost 4 bases at V and 1 base at J; junction bases unmatched: 7.

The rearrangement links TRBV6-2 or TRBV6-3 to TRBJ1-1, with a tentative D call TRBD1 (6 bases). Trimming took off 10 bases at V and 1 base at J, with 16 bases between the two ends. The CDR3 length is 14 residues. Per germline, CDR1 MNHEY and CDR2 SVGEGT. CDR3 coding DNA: TGTGCCACCGAGGCCGGGGGCAGGAACACTGAAGCTTTCTTT. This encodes CATEAGGRNTEAFF.

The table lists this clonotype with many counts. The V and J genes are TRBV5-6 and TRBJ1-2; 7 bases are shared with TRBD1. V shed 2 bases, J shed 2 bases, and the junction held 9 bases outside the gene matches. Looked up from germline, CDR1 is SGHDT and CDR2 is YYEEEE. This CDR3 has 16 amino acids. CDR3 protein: CASSFTTGDVNYGYTF. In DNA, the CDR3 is TGTGCCAGCAGCTTTACTACAGGGGACGTCAACTATGGCTACACCTTC.

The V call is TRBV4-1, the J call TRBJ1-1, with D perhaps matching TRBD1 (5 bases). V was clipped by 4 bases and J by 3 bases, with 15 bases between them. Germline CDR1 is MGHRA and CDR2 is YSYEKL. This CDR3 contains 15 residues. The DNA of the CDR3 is TGCGCCAGCAGCCGGTCTCAGGGAGTTGACACTGAAGCTTTCTTT. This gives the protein CASSRSQGVDTEAFF.

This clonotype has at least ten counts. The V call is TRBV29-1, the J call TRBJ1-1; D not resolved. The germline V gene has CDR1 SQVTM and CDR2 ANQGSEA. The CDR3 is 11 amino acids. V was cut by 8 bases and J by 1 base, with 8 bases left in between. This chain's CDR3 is CSSRTNTEAFF. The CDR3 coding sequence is TGCAGCTCCAGAACGAACACTGAAGCTTTCTTT. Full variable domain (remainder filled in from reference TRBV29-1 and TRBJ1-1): SAVISQKPSRDICQRGTSLTIQCQVDSQVTMMFWYRQQPGQSLTLIATANQGSEATYESGFVIDKFPISRPNLTFSTLTVSNMSPEDSSIYLCSSRTNTEAFFGQGTRLTVV.

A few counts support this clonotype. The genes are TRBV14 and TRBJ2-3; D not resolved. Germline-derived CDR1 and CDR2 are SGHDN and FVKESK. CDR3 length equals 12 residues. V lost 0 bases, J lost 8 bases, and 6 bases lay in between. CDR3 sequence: CASSQEYSTQYF. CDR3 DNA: TGTGCCAGCAGCCAAGAGTACAGTACGCAGTATTTT.

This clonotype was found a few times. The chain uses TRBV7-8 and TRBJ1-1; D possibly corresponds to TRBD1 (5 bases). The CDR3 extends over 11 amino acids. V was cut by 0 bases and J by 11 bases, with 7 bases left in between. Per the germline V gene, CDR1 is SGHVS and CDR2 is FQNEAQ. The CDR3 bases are TGTGCCAGCAGCTTAGCCGGGGGGGCTTTCTTT. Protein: CASSLAGGAFF. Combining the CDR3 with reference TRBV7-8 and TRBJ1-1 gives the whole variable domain GAGVSQSPRYKVAKRGQDVALRCDPISGHVSLFWYQQALGQGPEFLTYFQNEAQLDKSGLPSDRFFAERPEGSVSTLKIQRTQQEDSAVYLCASSLAGGAFFGQGTRLTVV.

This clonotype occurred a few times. The CDR3 DNA reads as TGTGCCAGTCGACGGACCAATTCACCCCTCCACTTT. This translates into CASRRTNSPLHF. The chain employs TRBV6-5 and TRBJ1-6; D is unclear. This CDR3 has 12 amino acids. Per germline, CDR1 MNHEY and CDR2 SVGAGI. Trimming stripped 9 bases from V and 7 bases from J, with 10 bases between.

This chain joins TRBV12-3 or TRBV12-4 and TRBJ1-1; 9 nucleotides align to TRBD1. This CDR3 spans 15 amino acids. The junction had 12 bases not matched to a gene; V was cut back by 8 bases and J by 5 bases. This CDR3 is CASSLNRQGGTEAFF. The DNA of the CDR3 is TGTGCCAGCTCCCTCAACCGACAGGGGGGAACTGAAGCTTTCTTT.

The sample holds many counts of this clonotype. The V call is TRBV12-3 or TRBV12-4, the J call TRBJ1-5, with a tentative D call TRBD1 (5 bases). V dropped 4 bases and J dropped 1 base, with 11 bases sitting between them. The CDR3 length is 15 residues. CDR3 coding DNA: TGTGCCAGCAGTTACCAGACAGAAAGCAATCAGCCCCAGCATTTT. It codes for CASSYQTESNQPQHF.